This record covers a single T cell receptor beta chain. Sequencing was performed with immunoSEQ multiplex PCR; in TCRdb, only in-frame clones are kept and a portion is missing. This sample carries some 250,000 clones, approximately 84% of them seen once, and the ten largest clones take 14% to 15%. The CDR3 extends over 12 amino acids. Germline assignment: CDR1 SNHLY and CDR2 FYNNEI. The V end was cut by 5 bases, the J end by 7 bases, with 9 bases between. This sample was taken from a study of blood T cell repertoires in COVID-19. Sequencing was done on a sample of PBMCs or T cells enriched from blood (not recorded which). This TCR was recovered from a man aged 40-55 years who had recovered from COVID-19. The V gene is TRBV2, the J gene TRBJ1-5; weak D call: TRBD1 (5 bases). CDR3 DNA: TGTGCCAGCAGTTTACAGGTACAGCCCCAGCATTTT. Amino acids: CASSLQVQPQHF.